The 30 T cell receptor beta chains below all came from one sample that was sequenced in a study of molecular identifiers for immune sequencing clone quantification. TCRdb processed the PCR reads anew with MiXCR; each CDR3 protein has one entry. The repertoire holds about 320,000 distinct CDR3 sequences, with 24% as singletons. The sample was naive CD8+ T cells from blood, with Jurkat cell RNA spiked in. Subset in this sample: FACS-sorted CD8+CD4-CCR7+CD45RA+ naive T cells. The receptors originated from a human donor in good health. Some libraries in this study had Jurkat cell RNA spiked in.

This clonotype was seen at least ten times. The gene calls are TRBV2 and TRBJ2-3; 10 bases match TRBD2. Germline values: CDR1 SNHLY, CDR2 FYNNEI. CDR3 size: 15 residues. Trimming cost V 5 bases and J 5 bases; bases outside gene matches: 7. The chain's CDR3 is CASSSGGAIVDTQYF. DNA of the CDR3: TGTGCCAGCAGTAGCGGGGGGGCCATCGTAGATACGCAGTATTTT.

The rearrangement joins TRBV7-9 to TRBJ2-2; D may be TRBD2 (7 bases). The CDR3 covers 13 residues. V shed 5 bases and J shed 5 bases, with 9 bases lying between them. From germline, CDR1 is SEHNR and CDR2 FQNEAQ (reference sequence). CDR3 residues: CASSEGGTGELFF. The CDR3 DNA reads as TGTGCCAGCAGCGAGGGGGGGACCGGGGAGCTGTTTTTT.

This clonotype turned up a few times. The J gene is TRBJ2-7, the V gene TRBV20-1, with a possible D match to TRBD2 (6 bases). The CDR3 loop spans 12 amino acids. Trimming removed 7 bases from V and 7 bases from J, with 17 bases in between. Germline values: CDR1 DFQATT, CDR2 SNEGSKA (reference sequence). This CDR3 is CSVRTAGGEQYF. CDR3 sequence (DNA): TGCAGTGTCAGGACGGCCGGGGGTGAGCAGTACTTC.

The genes are TRBV4-3 and TRBJ1-2; D is ambiguous. V was shortened by 0 bases and J by 2 bases, with 13 bases between the two germline ends. The CDR3 loop spans 16 amino acids. Germline CDR1 LGHNA, CDR2 YSLEER. The CDR3 DNA reads TGCGCCAGCAGCCAAGATCTACCGCCAGGCAACTATGGCTACACCTTC. It yields the protein CASSQDLPPGNYGYTF.

This clonotype was observed at least ten times. The J gene is TRBJ2-7, the V gene TRBV5-6, with D possibly matching TRBD2 (6 bases). The CDR3 sequence is 12 residues long. Germline CDR1 is SGHDT and CDR2 is YYEEEE. Trimming removed 4 bases from V and 3 bases from J, with 8 bases in between. As DNA, the CDR3 is TGTGCCAGCAGCACGGGAGTCTACGAGCAGTACTTC. Its protein product is CASSTGVYEQYF.

The chain combines TRBV7-9 with TRBJ1-4; possibly TRBD1 for D (6 bases). Germline CDR1 is SEHNR and CDR2 is FQNEAQ (reference sequence). This CDR3 contains 16 residues. The germline V and J ends were trimmed by 5 bases and 0 bases, with 13 bases remaining between them. The CDR3 loop is CASSRTGATTNEKLFF. CDR3 coding DNA: TGTGCCAGCAGCCGAACGGGGGCGACAACTAATGAAAAACTGTTTTTT. Full variable domain (rest looked up from reference TRBV7-9 and TRBJ1-4): DTGVSQNPRHKITKRGQNVTFRCDPISEHNRLYWYRQTLGQGPEFLTYFQNEAQLEKSRLLSDRFSAERPKGSFSTLEIQRTEQGDSAMYLCASSRTGATTNEKLFFGSGTQLSVL.

The chain carries TRBV7-2 and TRBJ2-2; D ambiguous. From germline, CDR1 is SGHTA and CDR2 FQGNSA. This CDR3 has 15 residues. The V end lost 1 base, the J end lost 0 bases, and 6 bases lay between the germline ends. The CDR3 is CASSLVGPNTGELFF. The CDR3 DNA reads TGTGCCAGCAGCTTAGTGGGCCCGAACACCGGGGAGCTGTTTTTT.

On this clonotype itself: A read error may be the cause here, since a much bigger clone is one base away. CDR3: CASSGQGGLNTEAFF. CDR3 DNA: TGCGCCAGCAGCGGACAGGGAGGATTGAACACTGAAGCTTTCTTT. The chain has TRBV4-1 and TRBJ1-1; TRBD1 agrees at 8 bases. This CDR3 spans 15 amino acids. Germline CDR1 reads MGHRA; CDR2 reads YSYEKL. J gave up 0 bases and V 5 bases, and 5 bases lay outside the gene matches.

There are many counts of this clonotype. The chain joins TRBV5-1 to TRBJ2-3, with D perhaps matching TRBD2 (5 bases). Trimming removed 0 bases at V and 0 bases at J, with 11 bases between. This CDR3 is 16 amino acids long. The germline CDR1 and CDR2 sequences are SGHRS and YFSETQ. The CDR3 DNA reads TGCGCCAGCAGCTTGGCTTCTAGCAGAAGCACAGATACGCAGTATTTT. Translating it yields CASSLASSRSTDTQYF.

This clonotype was counted between two and nine times. The chain couples TRBV25-1 to TRBJ2-1; no clear D. The CDR3 runs to 14 residues. The germline V gene has CDR1 MGHDK and CDR2 SYGVNS. Trimming removed 3 bases at V and 9 bases at J, with 15 bases between. CDR3: CASSDLISPSEQFF. The CDR3 bases are TGTGCCAGCAGTGACTTGATTAGTCCCAGTGAGCAGTTCTTC.

This clonotype turned up a few times. The rearrangement uses TRBV7-6 and TRBJ2-1; no reliable D call. V lost 5 bases and J 3 bases, leaving 20 bases between the germline ends. The germline CDR1 and CDR2 sequences are SGHVS and FNYEAQ. The CDR3 is 17 amino acids. The CDR3 nucleotides read TGTGCCAGCAGCCCAAAAGTTGGGCTGGGAAACTACAATGAGCAGTTCTTC. Translated: CASSPKVGLGNYNEQFF.

This clonotype was found a few times. V gene TRBV6-5 combines with J gene TRBJ2-1, with TRBD2 matching over 9 bases. The CDR3 loop spans 14 amino acids. J was trimmed by 3 bases and V by 4 bases; bases with no gene match: 1. CDR1 is MNHEY and CDR2 is SVGAGI in the germline V gene. The CDR3 DNA reads TGTGCCAGCAGTTGGCGGGGGGGCTACAATGAGCAGTTCTTC. Its protein is CASSWRGGYNEQFF.

Comment on this clonotype: The conserved phenylalanine or tryptophan normally closing the CDR3 is absent here, so this likely arose from a read error. J is TRBJ2-7 and V is TRBV7-9, with D perhaps TRBD1 or TRBD2 (5 bases each). The germline V and J ends were trimmed by 3 bases and 2 bases, with 11 bases remaining between them. Per the germline V gene, CDR1 is SEHNR and CDR2 is FQNEAQ (reference sequence). The length of the CDR3 is 14 residues. CDR3 sequence: CASSLAGSPYEQYL. In DNA, the CDR3 is TGTGCCAGCAGCTTGGCAGGGAGCCCCTACGAGCAGTACCTC.

In this sample, this clonotype turned up many times. The chain uses TRBV6-5 and TRBJ2-1, with 7 bases lining up with TRBD1. Per germline, CDR1 MNHEY and CDR2 SVGAGI. This CDR3 has 14 amino acids. With 2 bases clipped from V and 7 bases from J, the junction kept 5 bases outside the gene matches. DNA for the CDR3: TGTGCCAGCAGTTACGGGGACAGCATAAATGAGCAGTTCTTC. Protein: CASSYGDSINEQFF.

This rearrangement joins TRBV12-3 or TRBV12-4 to TRBJ1-1; 8 bases match TRBD1. The trim removed 6 bases at V and 6 bases at J, leaving 15 bases unmatched. CDR3 length equals 16 residues. The CDR3 DNA is TGTGCCAGCAGCCCAAAACCCAGGGGGCGTCTTGCTGAAGCTTTCTTT. It encodes CASSPKPRGRLAEAFF.

Only a few counts were recorded for this clonotype. The V call is TRBV4-3, the J call TRBJ1-1; D is unclear. Trimming removed 1 base from V and 8 bases from J, with 11 bases in between. Per germline, CDR1 LGHNA and CDR2 YSLEER. The CDR3 loop spans 13 amino acids. The DNA for the CDR3 is TGCGCCAGCAGCCAAGTTACGTCGGGGGAAGCTTTCTTT. Translation gives CASSQVTSGEAFF.

Many counts were recorded for this clonotype. The gene calls are TRBV20-1 and TRBJ2-7; perhaps TRBD2 as D (6 bases). Trimming removed 5 bases from V and 1 base from J, with 15 bases in between. Germline V gives CDR1 DFQATT, CDR2 SNEGSKA (reference sequence). This CDR3 has 14 residues. The CDR3 region is CSAAGRDGSYEQYF. The CDR3 DNA reads TGCAGTGCTGCGGGACGGGACGGGTCCTACGAGCAGTACTTC.

This clonotype came up once. A clone one base away is much larger, so this may be a read error. The gene calls are TRBV7-8 and TRBJ2-6, with 7 nucleotides matching TRBD1. CDR1 is SGHVS, CDR2 FQNEAQ, per germline. The CDR3 is 18 amino acids. This CDR3 reads CASSTPGQISSGANVLAF. The DNA for the CDR3 is TGTGCCAGCAGCACTCCGGGACAGATTTCCTCTGGGGCCAACGTCCTGGCTTTC.

This clonotype was picked up many times. The CDR3 DNA is TGCAGTGCTAGTCAACCGTGGGATGAGCAGTTCTTC. It encodes CSASQPWDEQFF. The V gene is TRBV20-1, the J gene TRBJ2-1; D gene ambiguous. The ends were cut back, 3 bases at V and 8 bases at J, with 11 bases in the middle. Germline V gene sequence: CDR1 DFQATT, CDR2 SNEGSKA (reference sequence). This CDR3 has 12 residues.

V and J are TRBV7-8 and TRBJ2-3; 13 bases match TRBD2. Germline assignment: CDR1 SGHVS and CDR2 FQNEAQ. V dropped 0 bases and J dropped 1; count of bases not matched to a gene: 1. This CDR3 has 17 residues. CDR3 nucleotide sequence: TGTGCCAGCAGCTTAGCTGGGACTAGCGGGGGCACAGATACGCAGTATTTT. Translation gives CASSLAGTSGGTDTQYF.

On this clonotype itself: It may be a read error: a sequence one base away is much more abundant. The chain couples TRBV3-1 to TRBJ1-1, with D unresolved. V gave up 1 base and J gave up 3 bases, with 6 bases separating them. The germline V gene has CDR1 LGHDT and CDR2 YNNKEL (reference sequence). This CDR3 has 13 residues. The CDR3 protein is CASSQVLDTEAFF. DNA for the CDR3: TGTGCCAGCAGCCAAGTCCTGGACACTGAAGCTTTCTTT. Filled out from reference TRBV3-1 and TRBJ1-1, the complete variable domain reads DTAVSQTPKYLVTQMGNDKSIKCEQNLGHDTMYWYKQDSKKFLKIMFSYNNKELIINETVPNRFSPKSPDKAHLNLHINSLELGDSAVYFCASSQVLDTEAFFGQGTRLTVV.

In the case of this clonotype: A much larger clone is a single base away; this may be a read error. This chain uses TRBV5-8 with TRBJ1-1; the match to TRBD1 covers 9 bases. After removal of 6 bases from V and 0 bases from J, the junction contained 9 bases not matched to a gene. Looked up from germline, CDR1 is SGHTS and CDR2 is YDEGEE. The CDR3 has 16 amino acids. The CDR3 DNA sequence: TGTGCCAGCAACTTCCGGACAGGGGCTATGAACACTGAAGCTTTCTTT. Encoded protein: CASNFRTGAMNTEAFF.

This clonotype was counted only a few times. As DNA, the CDR3 is TGTGCCAGCAGCCCAAAACAAAGCTACGAGCAGTACTTC. As protein: CASSPKQSYEQYF. The chain links TRBV7-8 to TRBJ2-7; no reliable D call. The CDR3 length is 13 residues. V lost 5 bases to trimming and J lost 3 bases, with 11 bases between them. Germline lookup yields CDR1 SGHVS and CDR2 FQNEAQ. Combining the CDR3 with reference TRBV7-8 and TRBJ2-7 gives the whole variable domain GAGVSQSPRYKVAKRGQDVALRCDPISGHVSLFWYQQALGQGPEFLTYFQNEAQLDKSGLPSDRFFAERPEGSVSTLKIQRTQQEDSAVYLCASSPKQSYEQYFGPGTRLTVT.

J is TRBJ2-3 and V is TRBV27; 7 nucleotides match TRBD2. CDR3 length equals 17 residues. After removal of 1 base from V and 0 bases from J, the junction contained 7 bases not matched to a gene. Germline CDR1 and CDR2: MNHEY and SMNVEV (reference sequence). CDR3 nucleotide sequence: TGTGCCAGCAGTTTATTGAGTCTAGCGGCTAGCACAGATACGCAGTATTTT. It translates to CASSLLSLAASTDTQYF.

On this clonotype: Possible read error: a much larger clone is one base away. The V gene is TRBV7-9, the J gene TRBJ1-1; D gene ambiguous. CDR1 and CDR2 (germline): SEHNR, FQNEAQ (reference sequence). The length of the CDR3 is 13 residues. V was shortened by 3 bases and J by 1 base, with 6 bases between the two germline ends. The chain's CDR3 is CASSFDPNTEAFF. The CDR3 nucleotides are TGTGCCAGCAGCTTTGACCCGAACACTGAAGCTTTCTTT.

This clonotype was counted only a few times. The V gene is TRBV12-3 or TRBV12-4, the J gene TRBJ2-5; 7 bases fit TRBD1. This CDR3 has 15 amino acids. V lost 5 bases, J lost 3 bases, and 9 bases stayed unmatched. CDR3 sequence: CASSSLGGSKETQYF. The CDR3, as DNA: TGTGCCAGCAGTAGTTTAGGGGGCTCGAAAGAGACCCAGTACTTC.

This clonotype occurred a few times. The chain employs TRBV11-1 and TRBJ2-7; D perhaps matches TRBD2 (6 bases). Deletions cut 0 bases from V and 5 bases from J, with 17 bases between. Looked up from germline, CDR1 is SGHAT and CDR2 is FQDESV (reference sequence). This CDR3 is built from 16 residues. CDR3 loop: CASSLARSGDSNEQYF. CDR3 sequence (DNA): TGTGCCAGCAGCTTAGCGAGGTCGGGGGATAGCAACGAGCAGTACTTC.

This clonotype was counted a few times. This chain connects TRBV2 to TRBJ1-1; no clear D gene. The CDR3 is 13 amino acids. Trimming left V 8 bases short and J 2 bases short, with 12 bases between. Germline CDR1 reads SNHLY; CDR2 reads FYNNEI. CDR3 sequence: CASGGNLNTEAFF. The CDR3 DNA reads TGTGCCAGCGGAGGGAACCTAAACACTGAAGCTTTCTTT.

This clonotype was seen ten or more times. This CDR3 reads CSVEGAETSYEQYF. The CDR3 nucleotides read TGCAGCGTTGAAGGGGCAGAAACCTCCTACGAGCAGTACTTC. The J gene is TRBJ2-7, the V gene TRBV29-1; D call uncertain. The germline V and J ends were trimmed by 1 base and 0 bases, with 10 bases remaining between them. This CDR3 region has 14 residues. CDR1 is SQVTM, CDR2 ANQGSEA, per germline.

The chain combines TRBV27 with TRBJ2-7; unclear D gene. V lost 4 bases and J lost 4, with 14 bases in between. Germline assignment: CDR1 MNHEY and CDR2 SMNVEV (reference sequence). The CDR3 sequence is 14 residues long. CDR3 sequence: CASSSSLTLYEQYF. In DNA, the CDR3 is TGTGCCAGCAGTTCCAGCCTTACCCTGTACGAGCAGTACTTC.